Listed here is a single T cell receptor beta chain. The time point here: pretreatment peripheral blood. V lost 7 bases, J lost 7 bases, and 19 bases stayed unmatched. There are 17 residues in the CDR3. CDR1 and CDR2 (germline): LNHDA, SQIVND (reference sequence). The data stem from a study of PD-L1 blockade in urothelial cancer. Study summary: Chemotherapy regimens numbering 0 to 3 had been given to patients.

Sequencing was performed with immunoSEQ multiplex PCR; in TCRdb, only in-frame clones are kept and a portion is missing. The sample holds 40,000 to 60,000 clones, more than 65% seen once. This chain joins TRBV19 and TRBJ2-1; 7 bases map to TRBD2. The specimen was PBMCs, collected around atezolizumab (anti-PD-L1) treatment. This sequence originates from a man in his 70s with urothelial cancer. In DNA form, the CDR3 reads TGTGCCAGTAAAGCAATGGGGTCCCGGGAGGCTGGTAATGAGCAGTTCTTC. Translated, it gives CASKAMGSREAGNEQFF.